Here is one T cell receptor (beta chain) with its context. Germline V gene sequence: CDR1 MGHRA, CDR2 YSYEKL. CDR3 size: 15 residues. Germline trimming cut 0 bases from V and 7 bases from J; bases unmatched to any gene: 6. Participant ages covered about 18 to 95 years across 24 US areas. This specimen comes from a study of blood T cell repertoires in COVID-19. Study processing details: Reference gene primer amplification yielded estimated nucleated cell counts. TCRdb's table, derived via immunoSEQ multiplex PCR, lists solely in-frame clones and lacks some. V and J calls and clone size come straight from that table; D and trimming were deduced from the DNA. Here the sample spans around 300,000 clones, roughly 88% being singletons.

Material: PBMCs or T cells enriched from blood (not recorded which). The origin of this receptor is a woman in her thirties who had recovered from COVID-19. J is TRBJ1-2 and V is TRBV4-1; 9 bases are shared with TRBD1. CDR3 loop: CASSQEGTGFSGYTF. The CDR3, as DNA: TGCGCCAGCAGCCAAGAAGGGACAGGGTTTAGTGGCTACACCTTC.